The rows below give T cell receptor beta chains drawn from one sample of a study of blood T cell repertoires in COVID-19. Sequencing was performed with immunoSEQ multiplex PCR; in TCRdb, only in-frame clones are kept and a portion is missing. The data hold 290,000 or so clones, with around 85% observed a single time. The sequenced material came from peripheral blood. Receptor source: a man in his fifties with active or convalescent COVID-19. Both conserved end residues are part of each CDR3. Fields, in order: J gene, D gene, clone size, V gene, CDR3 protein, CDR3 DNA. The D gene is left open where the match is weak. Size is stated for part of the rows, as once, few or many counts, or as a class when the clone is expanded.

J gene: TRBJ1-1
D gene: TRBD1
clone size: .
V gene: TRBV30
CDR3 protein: CAWSPPYRGSDTEAFF
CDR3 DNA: TGTGCCTGGAGTCCTCCCTACAGGGGATCAGACACTGAAGCTTTCTTT

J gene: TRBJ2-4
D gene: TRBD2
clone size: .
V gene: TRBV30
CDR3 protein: CAWSETSRNIQYF
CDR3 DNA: TGTGCCTGGAGCGAGACTAGCCGAAACATTCAGTACTTC

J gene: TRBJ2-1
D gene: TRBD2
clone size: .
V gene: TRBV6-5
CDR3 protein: CASSLDQASGSKEQFF
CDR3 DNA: TGTGCCAGCAGTTTGGACCAGGCTAGCGGGAGCAAAGAGCAGTTCTTC

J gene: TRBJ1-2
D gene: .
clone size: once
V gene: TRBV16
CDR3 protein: CASSQSNTNYGYTF
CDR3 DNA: TGTGCCAGCAGCCAATCGAACACTAACTATGGCTACACCTTC

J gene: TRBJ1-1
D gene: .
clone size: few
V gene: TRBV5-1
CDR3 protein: CASSLDRSGNTEAFF
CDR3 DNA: TGCGCCAGCAGCTTGGATAGGAGTGGGAACACTGAAGCTTTCTTT

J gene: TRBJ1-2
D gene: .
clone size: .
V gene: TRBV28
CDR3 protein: CASSLIQGFYGYTF
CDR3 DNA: TGTGCCAGCAGTTTAATCCAGGGCTTCTATGGCTACACCTTC

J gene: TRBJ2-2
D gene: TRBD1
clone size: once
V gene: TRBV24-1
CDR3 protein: CATSDPGQGRTGELFF
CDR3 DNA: TGTGCCACCAGTGATCCCGGACAGGGAAGGACCGGGGAGCTGTTTTTT

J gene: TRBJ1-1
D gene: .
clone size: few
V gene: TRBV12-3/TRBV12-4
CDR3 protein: CASRGTSNTEAFF
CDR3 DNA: TGTGCCAGCCGTGGCACCTCCAACACTGAAGCTTTCTTT

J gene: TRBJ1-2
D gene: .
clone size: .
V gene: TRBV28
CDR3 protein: CASSSRTDNYGYTF
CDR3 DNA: TGTGCCAGCAGTTCCCGGACTGACAACTATGGCTACACCTTC

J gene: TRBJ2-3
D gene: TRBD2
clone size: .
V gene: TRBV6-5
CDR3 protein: CASSTSGSTDTQYF
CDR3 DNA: TGTGCCAGCAGTACTAGCGGGAGCACAGATACGCAGTATTTT

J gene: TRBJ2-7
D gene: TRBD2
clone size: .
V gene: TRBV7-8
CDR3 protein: CASSSLVRGRTSGAFYEQYF
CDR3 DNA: TGTGCCAGCAGCTCCCTCGTGCGGGGAAGGACTAGCGGCGCCTTCTACGAGCAGTACTTC

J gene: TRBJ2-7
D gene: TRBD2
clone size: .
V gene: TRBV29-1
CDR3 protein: CSVLERWTSGYTYEQYF
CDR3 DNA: TGCAGCGTTCTCGAAAGATGGACTAGCGGTTATACCTACGAGCAGTACTTC

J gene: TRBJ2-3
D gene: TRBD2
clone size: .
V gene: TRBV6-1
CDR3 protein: CASSEGGAADTQYF
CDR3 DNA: TGTGCCAGCAGTGAGGGAGGGGCGGCAGATACGCAGTATTTT

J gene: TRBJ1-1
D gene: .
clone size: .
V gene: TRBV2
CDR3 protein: CASSQGIGWRTEAFF
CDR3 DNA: TGTGCCAGCAGCCAGGGGATCGGTTGGAGGACTGAAGCTTTCTTT

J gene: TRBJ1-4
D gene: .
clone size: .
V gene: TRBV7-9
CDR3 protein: CASSLVWGSNEKLFF
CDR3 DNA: TGTGCCAGCAGCTTAGTATGGGGCAGTAATGAAAAACTGTTTTTT

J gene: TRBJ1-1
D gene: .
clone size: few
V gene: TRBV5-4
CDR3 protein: CASSLFERTEAFF
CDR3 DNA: TGTGCCAGCAGCTTGTTCGAGAGAACTGAAGCTTTCTTT

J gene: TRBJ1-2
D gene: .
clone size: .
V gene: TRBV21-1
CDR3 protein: CASSGEDGYTF
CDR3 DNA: TGTGCCAGCAGCGGAGAAGATGGCTACACCTTC